This paragraph covers one T cell receptor (beta chain) sequence. What it binds is unknown. The germline gene is not matched at one end of the junction; a read error may be the cause. This CDR3 comprises 12 residues. This sample was taken from a study of T cells in Graves' hyperthyroidism and ophthalmopathy. Broader study findings: The authors' 13 V-J model separated ophthalmopathy from stable hyperthyroidism.

Amplification of TCR beta CDR3 regions used RNA as the template. The HTBI primer set was used in a first-round RT-PCR of the TCR CDR3. TCRdb itself ran the multiplex PCR reads through MiXCR, one entry per CDR3 protein. In the table there are under 700,000 distinct CDR3 sequences, approximately 15% of which are singletons. This receptor was obtained from a woman aged 18-35 years with Graves' hyperthyroidism. The sequenced material came from blood. This sequence joins TRBV12-3 or TRBV12-4 and TRBJ1-5, with D hard to call. The CDR3: CASSLDLGPPHF. CDR3 nucleotides: TGTGCCAGCAGTTTAGACTTAGGCCCCCCGCATTTT.